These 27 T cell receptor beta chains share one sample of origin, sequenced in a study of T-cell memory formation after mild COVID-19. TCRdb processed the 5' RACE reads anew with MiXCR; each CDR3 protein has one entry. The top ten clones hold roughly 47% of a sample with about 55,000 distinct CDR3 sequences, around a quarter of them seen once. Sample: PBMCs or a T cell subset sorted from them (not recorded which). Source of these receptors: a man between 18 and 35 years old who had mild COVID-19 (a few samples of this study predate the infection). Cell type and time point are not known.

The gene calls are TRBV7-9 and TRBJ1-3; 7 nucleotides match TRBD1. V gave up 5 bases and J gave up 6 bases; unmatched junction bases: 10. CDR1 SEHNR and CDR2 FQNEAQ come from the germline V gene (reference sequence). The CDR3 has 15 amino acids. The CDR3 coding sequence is TGTGCCAGCAGCCGAACTGACAGGGCCTCAAACACCATATATTTT. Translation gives CASSRTDRASNTIYF.

CDR3 nucleotides: TGCAGTGCTAGAGGGGGGAAGGCCTACGAGCAGTACTTC. Its protein product is CSARGGKAYEQYF. The V gene is TRBV20-1, the J gene TRBJ2-7; D may correspond to TRBD1 or TRBD2 (5 bases each). The germline V gene has CDR1 DFQATT and CDR2 SNEGSKA (reference sequence). This CDR3 is built from 13 residues. Trimming left V 1 base short and J 2 bases short, with 9 bases between.

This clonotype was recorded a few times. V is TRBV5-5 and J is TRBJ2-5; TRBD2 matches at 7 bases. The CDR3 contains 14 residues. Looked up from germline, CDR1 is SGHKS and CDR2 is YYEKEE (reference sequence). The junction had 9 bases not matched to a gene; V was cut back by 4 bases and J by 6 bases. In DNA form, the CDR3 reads TGTGCCAGCAGCCTGGGGGGGGAGACTAAGACCCAGTACTTC. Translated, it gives CASSLGGETKTQYF.

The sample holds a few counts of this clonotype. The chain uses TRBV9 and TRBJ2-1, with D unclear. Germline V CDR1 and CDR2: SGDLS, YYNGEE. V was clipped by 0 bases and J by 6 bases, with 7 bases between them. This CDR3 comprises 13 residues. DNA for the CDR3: TGTGCCAGCAGCGTAGTGGCTAGCAATGAGCAGTTCTTC. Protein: CASSVVASNEQFF.

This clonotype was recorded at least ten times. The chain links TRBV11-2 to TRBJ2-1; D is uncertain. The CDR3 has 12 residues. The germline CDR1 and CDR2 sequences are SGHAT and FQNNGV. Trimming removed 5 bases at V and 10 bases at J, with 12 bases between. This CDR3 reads CASSGENLEQFF. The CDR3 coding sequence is TGTGCCAGCAGCGGAGAAAATTTAGAGCAGTTCTTC. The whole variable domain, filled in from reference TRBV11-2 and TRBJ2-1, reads EAGVAQSPRYKIIEKRQSVAFWCNPISGHATLYWYQQILGQGPKLLIQFQNNGVVDDSQLPKDRFSAERLKGVDSTLKIQPAKLEDSAVYLCASSGENLEQFFGPGTRLTVL.

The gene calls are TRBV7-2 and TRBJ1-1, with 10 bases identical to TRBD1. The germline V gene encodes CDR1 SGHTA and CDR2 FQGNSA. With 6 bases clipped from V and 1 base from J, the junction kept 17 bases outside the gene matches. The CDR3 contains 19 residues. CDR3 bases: TGTGCCAGCAGGTATCCTGGGACAGGGGTGTCTTTCAGGAACACTGAAGCTTTCTTT. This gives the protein CASRYPGTGVSFRNTEAFF. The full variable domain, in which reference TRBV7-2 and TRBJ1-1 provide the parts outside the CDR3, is GAGVSQSPSNKVTEKGKDVELRCDPISGHTALYWYRQSLGQGLEFLIYFQGNSAPDKSGLPSDRFSAERTGGSVSTLTIQRTQQEDSAVYLCASRYPGTGVSFRNTEAFFGQGTRLTVV.

CDR3 bases: TGTGCCAGCAGCCAAGAAGGAGACTGGAGGACGCAGTATTTT. Its translation is CASSQEGDWRTQYF. The chain links TRBV4-2 to TRBJ2-3, with TRBD2 as a possible D gene (5 bases). Trimming stripped 0 bases from V and 9 bases from J, with 13 bases between. Germline loops: CDR1 LGHNA, CDR2 YNFKEQ. This CDR3 is 14 amino acids long.

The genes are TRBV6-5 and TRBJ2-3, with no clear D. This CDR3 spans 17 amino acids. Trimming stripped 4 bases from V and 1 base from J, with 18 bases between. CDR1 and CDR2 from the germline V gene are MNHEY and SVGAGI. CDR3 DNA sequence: TGTGCCAGCAGTTTGGCCAATCCCCTGGGCGGCACAGATACGCAGTATTTT. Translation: CASSLANPLGGTDTQYF.

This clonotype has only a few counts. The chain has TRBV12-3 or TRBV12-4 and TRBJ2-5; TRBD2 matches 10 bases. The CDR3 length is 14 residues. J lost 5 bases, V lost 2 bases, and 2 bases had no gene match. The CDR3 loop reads CASSLLAGDETQYF. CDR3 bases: TGTGCCAGCAGTTTACTAGCGGGGGACGAGACCCAGTACTTC.

The CDR3 DNA sequence: TGCGCCAGCAGCGTAGGTTCCCAAGAGACCCAGTACTTC. It is translated as CASSVGSQETQYF. The chain recombines TRBV4-3 with TRBJ2-5; no clear D. This CDR3 has 13 residues. The germline V and J ends were trimmed by 5 bases and 1 base, with 8 bases remaining between them. CDR1 and CDR2 from the germline V gene are LGHNA and YSLEER.

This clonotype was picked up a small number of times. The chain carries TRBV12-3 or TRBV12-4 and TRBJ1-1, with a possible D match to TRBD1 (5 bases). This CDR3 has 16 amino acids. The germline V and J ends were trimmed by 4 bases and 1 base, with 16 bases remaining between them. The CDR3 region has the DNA TGTGCCAGCAGTTCTTATATACCCGGGGGGAACACTGAAGCTTTCTTT. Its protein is CASSSYIPGGNTEAFF.

CDR3 nucleotides: TGTGCCAGCAGCTTAGTAGTCGGGGGATTAAACGAGCAGTACTTC. Its protein product is CASSLVVGGLNEQYF. V usage is TRBV7-9 and J usage is TRBJ2-7; D possibly corresponds to TRBD2 (6 bases). Germline V gene data show CDR1 as SEHNR and CDR2 as FQNEAQ (reference sequence). This CDR3 spans 15 amino acids. Trimming removed 1 base from V and 5 bases from J, with 15 bases in between.

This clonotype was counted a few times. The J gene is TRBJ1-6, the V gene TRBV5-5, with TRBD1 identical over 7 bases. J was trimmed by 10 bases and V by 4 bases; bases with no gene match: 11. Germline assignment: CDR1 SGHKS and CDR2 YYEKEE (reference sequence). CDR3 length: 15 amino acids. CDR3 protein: CASSTTDRIGSPLHF. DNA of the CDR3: TGTGCCAGCAGCACAACGGACAGGATCGGGTCACCCCTCCACTTT.

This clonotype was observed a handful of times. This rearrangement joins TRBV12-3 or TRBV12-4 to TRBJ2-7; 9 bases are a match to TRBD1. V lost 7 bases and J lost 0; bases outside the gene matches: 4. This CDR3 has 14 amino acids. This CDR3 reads CASTWGQGSYEQYF. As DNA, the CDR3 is TGTGCCAGCACTTGGGGACAGGGCTCCTACGAGCAGTACTTC.

The chain's CDR3 is CASSLTGGNEQYF. In nucleotides, the CDR3 is TGCGCCAGCAGCCTAACAGGGGGCAACGAGCAGTACTTC. The chain carries TRBV5-1 and TRBJ2-7; TRBD1 agrees at 9 bases. This CDR3 has 13 residues. After removal of 4 bases from V and 5 bases from J, the junction contained 4 bases not matched to a gene. Germline V CDR1 and CDR2: SGHRS, YFSETQ.

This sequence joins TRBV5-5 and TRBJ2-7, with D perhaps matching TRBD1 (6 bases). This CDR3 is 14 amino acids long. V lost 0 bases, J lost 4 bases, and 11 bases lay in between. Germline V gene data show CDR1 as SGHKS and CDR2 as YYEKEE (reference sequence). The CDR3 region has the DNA TGTGCCAGCAGCTTGGGTCAGGGGTGGTACGAGCAGTACTTC. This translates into CASSLGQGWYEQYF. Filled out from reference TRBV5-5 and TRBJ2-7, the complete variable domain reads DAGVTQSPTHLIKTRGQQVTLRCSPISGHKSVSWYQQVLGQGPQFIFQYYEKEERGRGNFPDRFSARQFPNYSSELNVNALLLGDSALYLCASSLGQGWYEQYFGPGTRLTVT.

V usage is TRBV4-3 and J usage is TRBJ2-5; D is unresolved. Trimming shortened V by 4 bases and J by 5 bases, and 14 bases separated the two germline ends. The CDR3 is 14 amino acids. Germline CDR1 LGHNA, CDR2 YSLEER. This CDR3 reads CASSPYSSSETQYF. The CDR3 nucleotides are TGCGCCAGCAGCCCGTATAGTAGTTCGGAGACCCAGTACTTC.

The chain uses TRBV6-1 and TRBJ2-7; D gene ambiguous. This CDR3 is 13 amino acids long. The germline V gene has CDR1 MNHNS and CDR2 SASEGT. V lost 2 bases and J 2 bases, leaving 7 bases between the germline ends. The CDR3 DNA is TGTGCCAGCAGTGAATCCGCGGCCTACGAGCAGTACTTC. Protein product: CASSESAAYEQYF.

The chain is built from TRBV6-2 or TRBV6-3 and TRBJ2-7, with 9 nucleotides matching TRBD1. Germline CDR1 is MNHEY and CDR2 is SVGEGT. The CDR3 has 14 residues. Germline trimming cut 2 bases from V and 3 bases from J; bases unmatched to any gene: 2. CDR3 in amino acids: CASSYDRGYYEQYF. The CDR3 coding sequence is TGTGCCAGCAGTTACGACAGGGGGTACTACGAGCAGTACTTC.

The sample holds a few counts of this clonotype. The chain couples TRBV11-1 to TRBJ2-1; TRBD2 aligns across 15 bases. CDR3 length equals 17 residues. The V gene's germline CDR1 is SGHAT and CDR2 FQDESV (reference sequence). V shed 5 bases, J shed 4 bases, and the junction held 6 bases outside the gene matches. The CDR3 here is CASSVGLAGGQYNEQFF. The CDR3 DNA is TGTGCCAGCAGCGTCGGACTAGCGGGGGGGCAATACAATGAGCAGTTCTTC. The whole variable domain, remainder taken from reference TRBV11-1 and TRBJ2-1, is EAEVAQSPRYKITEKSQAVAFWCDPISGHATLYWYRQILGQGPELLVQFQDESVVDDSQLPKDRFSAERLKGVDSTLKIQPAELGDSAMYLCASSVGLAGGQYNEQFFGPGTRLTVL.

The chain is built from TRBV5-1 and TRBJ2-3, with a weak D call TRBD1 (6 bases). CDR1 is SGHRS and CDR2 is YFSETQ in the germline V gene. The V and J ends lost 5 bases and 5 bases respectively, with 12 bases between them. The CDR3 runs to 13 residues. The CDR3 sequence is CASRTGYRDTQYF. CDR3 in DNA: TGCGCCAGCAGAACAGGGTACAGAGATACGCAGTATTTT.

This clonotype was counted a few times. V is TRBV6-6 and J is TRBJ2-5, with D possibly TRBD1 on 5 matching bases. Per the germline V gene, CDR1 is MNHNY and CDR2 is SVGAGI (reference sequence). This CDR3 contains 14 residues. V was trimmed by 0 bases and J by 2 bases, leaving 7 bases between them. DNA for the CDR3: TGTGCCAGCAGTTACTCGGGGCAGCAAGAGACCCAGTACTTC. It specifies CASSYSGQQETQYF.

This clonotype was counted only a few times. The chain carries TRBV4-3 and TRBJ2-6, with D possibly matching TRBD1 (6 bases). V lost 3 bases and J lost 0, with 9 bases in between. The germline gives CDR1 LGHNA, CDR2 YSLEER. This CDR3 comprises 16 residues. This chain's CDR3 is CASSQQGLSGANVLTF. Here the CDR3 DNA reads TGCGCCAGCAGCCAGCAGGGGCTCTCTGGGGCCAACGTCCTGACTTTC.

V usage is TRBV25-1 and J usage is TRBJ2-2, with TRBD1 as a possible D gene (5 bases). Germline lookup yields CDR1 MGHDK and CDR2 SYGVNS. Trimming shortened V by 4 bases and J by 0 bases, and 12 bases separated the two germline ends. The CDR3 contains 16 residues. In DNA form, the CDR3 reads TGTGCCAGCAGTGGGTCTTGGACATCGAACACCGGGGAGCTGTTTTTT. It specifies CASSGSWTSNTGELFF.

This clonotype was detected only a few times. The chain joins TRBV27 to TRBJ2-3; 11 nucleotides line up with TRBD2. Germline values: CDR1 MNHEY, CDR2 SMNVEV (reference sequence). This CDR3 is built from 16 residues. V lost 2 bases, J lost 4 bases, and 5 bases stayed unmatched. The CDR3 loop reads CASSLRLAGGADTQYF. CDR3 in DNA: TGTGCCAGCAGTTTACGGCTAGCGGGGGGAGCAGATACGCAGTATTTT.

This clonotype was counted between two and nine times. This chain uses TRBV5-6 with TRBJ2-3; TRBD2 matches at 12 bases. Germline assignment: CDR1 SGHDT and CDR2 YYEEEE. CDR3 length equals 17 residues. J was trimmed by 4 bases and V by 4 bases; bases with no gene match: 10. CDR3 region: CASSGTSGGSLADTQYF. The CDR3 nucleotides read TGTGCCAGCAGCGGCACTAGCGGGGGGTCTCTCGCAGATACGCAGTATTTT.

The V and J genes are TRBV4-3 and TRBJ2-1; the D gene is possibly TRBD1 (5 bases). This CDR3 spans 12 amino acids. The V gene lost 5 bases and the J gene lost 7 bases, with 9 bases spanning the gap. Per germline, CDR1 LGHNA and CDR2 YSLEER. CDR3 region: CASSFQGNEQFF. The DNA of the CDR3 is TGCGCCAGCAGCTTCCAGGGAAATGAGCAGTTCTTC.